This TCR beta chain was found in a study of cytomegalovirus exposure and HLA in healthy donors. At the level of the study: Some 85 million unique TCRs from HLA-typed donors were held in an early data release.

This CDR3 comprises 14 residues. Per the germline V gene, CDR1 is SGHVS and CDR2 is FNYEAQ. V lost 4 bases, J lost 3 bases, and 3 bases stayed unmatched. Regarding the study as a whole: HLA alleles showed associations with roughly 17,000 TCR beta sequences in a later analysis, at a 0.05 false discovery rate. A few CMV-associated chains were confirmed in vitro to be specific for CMV antigens.

A multiplex PCR was run with 60 Vbeta primers and 13 Jbeta primers. Assay: immunoSEQ multiplex PCR; the TCRdb copy retains only in-frame clones and omits some. The data contain approximately 180,000 clones, 80% of them singletons. Concerning this clone itself: Its antigen remains unidentified.

V is TRBV7-6 and J is TRBJ1-1; 9 bases fit TRBD1. Specimen: PBMCs. The source is a man aged 25-45 years in good health and CMV-seropositive. The CDR3: CASSSTGGDTEAFF. The CDR3 DNA is TGTGCCAGCAGCTCGACAGGGGGTGACACTGAAGCTTTCTTT.